These 7 T cell receptor beta chains share one sample of origin, sequenced in a study of blood T cell repertoires in COVID-19. The data were produced by immunoSEQ multiplex PCR, yet TCRdb's version contains in-frame clones alone and is incomplete. The table includes approximately 240,000 clones, around 84% detected once. The sequencing input was peripheral blood. The receptors shown here come from a woman aged 80 or older with active or convalescent COVID-19.

The V gene is TRBV28, the J gene TRBJ2-7; the match to TRBD2 covers 11 bases. After removal of 2 bases from V and 1 base from J, the junction contained 13 bases not matched to a gene. This CDR3 comprises 19 residues. Germline loops: CDR1 MDHEN, CDR2 SYDVKM. The CDR3 DNA reads TGTGCCAGCAGTTTACTAGCTAGCGGGAGGAAGAGTAGATCCTACGAGCAGTACTTC. This encodes CASSLLASGRKSRSYEQYF. Based on the CDR3 plus reference TRBV28 and TRBJ2-7, the full variable domain is DVKVTQSSRYLVKRTGEKVFLECVQDMDHENMFWYRQDPGLGLRLIYFSYDVKMKEKGDIPEGYSVSREKKERFSLILESASTNQTSMYLCASSLLASGRKSRSYEQYFGPGTRLTVT.

The chain couples TRBV30 to TRBJ1-2; D gene uncertain. V gave up 4 bases and J gave up 0 bases, with 9 bases separating them. The CDR3 is made up of 13 amino acids. Germline lookup yields CDR1 GTSNPN and CDR2 SVGIG (reference sequence). CDR3: CAWKPGTNYGYTF. In DNA, the CDR3 is TGTGCCTGGAAACCGGGGACTAACTATGGCTACACCTTC.

The rearrangement joins TRBV11-2 to TRBJ1-5, with TRBD1 as a possible D gene (5 bases). Germline V lookup: CDR1 SGHAT, CDR2 FQNNGV. The CDR3 totals 13 residues. V was pared by 5 bases and J by 5 bases, with 10 bases between. The CDR3 region is CASSLHRYQPQHF. CDR3 coding DNA: TGTGCCAGCAGCCTCCACAGGTATCAGCCCCAGCATTTT.

This clone was recorded a few times. The genes are TRBV18 and TRBJ1-4; 9 positions agree with TRBD1. The CDR3 runs 15 residues. The V and J ends lost 3 bases and 8 bases, in that order; junction bases with no gene match: 7. Germline CDR1 and CDR2: KGHSH and LQKENI. CDR3 loop: CASSPRTGEGEKLFF. CDR3 bases: TGTGCCAGCTCACCGCGGACAGGGGAGGGAGAAAAACTGTTTTTT.

The rearrangement uses TRBV27 and TRBJ1-6; TRBD1 might be the D (6 bases). This CDR3 contains 16 residues. Per the germline V gene, CDR1 is MNHEY and CDR2 is SMNVEV (reference sequence). V lost 3 bases and J 6 bases, leaving 15 bases between the germline ends. CDR3 amino acids: CASSLTPGDINSPLHF. The DNA of the CDR3 is TGTGCCAGCAGTTTGACCCCCGGGGACATTAATTCACCCCTCCACTTT.

This chain joins TRBV28 and TRBJ1-2; 7 nucleotides line up with TRBD1. This CDR3 is built from 12 residues. Germline V gives CDR1 MDHEN, CDR2 SYDVKM. The trim removed 6 bases at V and 5 bases at J, leaving 3 bases unmatched. CDR3 sequence (DNA): TGTGCCAGCAGCCGACAGGGATATGGCTACACCTTC. Translating gives CASSRQGYGYTF.

The genes are TRBV28 and TRBJ2-1; 7 bases line up with TRBD1. Germline V CDR1 and CDR2: MDHEN, SYDVKM. With V trimmed by 3 bases and J by 7 bases, 3 bases remained unmatched. This CDR3 is 13 amino acids long. CDR3 bases: TGTGCCAGCAGTTTGATACAGGGGAATGAGCAGTTCTTC. This gives the protein CASSLIQGNEQFF.